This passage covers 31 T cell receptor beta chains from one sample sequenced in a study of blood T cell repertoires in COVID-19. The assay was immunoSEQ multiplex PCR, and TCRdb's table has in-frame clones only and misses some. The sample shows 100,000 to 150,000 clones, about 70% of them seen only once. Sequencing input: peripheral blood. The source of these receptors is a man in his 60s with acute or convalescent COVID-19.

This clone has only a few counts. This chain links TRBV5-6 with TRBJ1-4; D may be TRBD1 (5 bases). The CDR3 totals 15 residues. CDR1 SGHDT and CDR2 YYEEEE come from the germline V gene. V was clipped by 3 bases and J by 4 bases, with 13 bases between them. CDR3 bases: TGTGCCAGCAGCTATGGGGCGCAAATTAATGAAAAACTGTTTTTT. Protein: CASSYGAQINEKLFF.

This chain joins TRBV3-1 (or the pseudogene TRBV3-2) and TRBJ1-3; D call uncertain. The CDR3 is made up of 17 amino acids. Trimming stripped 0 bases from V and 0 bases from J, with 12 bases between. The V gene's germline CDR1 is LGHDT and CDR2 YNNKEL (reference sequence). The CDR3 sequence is CASSQDRTALSGNTIYF. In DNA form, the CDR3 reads TGTGCCAGCAGCCAAGATCGAACAGCTCTCTCTGGAAACACCATATATTTT.

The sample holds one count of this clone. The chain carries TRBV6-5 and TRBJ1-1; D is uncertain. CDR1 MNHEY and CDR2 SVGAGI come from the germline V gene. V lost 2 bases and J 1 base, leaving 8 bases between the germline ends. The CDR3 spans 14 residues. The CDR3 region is CASSYGQRNTEAFF. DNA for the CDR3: TGTGCCAGCAGTTACGGCCAGCGGAACACTGAAGCTTTCTTT.

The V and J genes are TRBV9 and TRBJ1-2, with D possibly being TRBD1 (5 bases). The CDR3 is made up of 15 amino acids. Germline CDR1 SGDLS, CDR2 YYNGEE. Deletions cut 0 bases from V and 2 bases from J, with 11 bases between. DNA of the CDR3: TGTGCCAGCAGCGTAGAAGCCACAGGAAACTATGGCTACACCTTC. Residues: CASSVEATGNYGYTF. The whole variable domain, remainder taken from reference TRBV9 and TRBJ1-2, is DSGVTQTPKHLITATGQRVTLRCSPRSGDLSVYWYQQSLDQGLQFLIQYYNGEERAKGNILERFSAQQFPDLHSELNLSSLELGDSALYFCASSVEATGNYGYTFGSGTRLTVV.

The CDR3, as DNA: TGTGCCAGCAGCTGGGGCCCAGGGGATATCTACGAGCAGTACTTC. Translated: CASSWGPGDIYEQYF. This chain connects TRBV5-6 to TRBJ2-7, with TRBD1 as a possible D gene (6 bases). The CDR3 sequence is 15 residues long. In germline, CDR1 is SGHDT, CDR2 YYEEEE. V shed 3 bases and J shed 3 bases, with 16 bases lying between them.

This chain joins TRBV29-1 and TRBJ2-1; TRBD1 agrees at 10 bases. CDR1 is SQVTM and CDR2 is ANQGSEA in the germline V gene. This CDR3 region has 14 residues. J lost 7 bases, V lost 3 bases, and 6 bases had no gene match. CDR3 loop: CSVEAGTGDNEQFF. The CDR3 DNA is TGCAGCGTTGAGGCCGGGACAGGGGATAATGAGCAGTTCTTC.

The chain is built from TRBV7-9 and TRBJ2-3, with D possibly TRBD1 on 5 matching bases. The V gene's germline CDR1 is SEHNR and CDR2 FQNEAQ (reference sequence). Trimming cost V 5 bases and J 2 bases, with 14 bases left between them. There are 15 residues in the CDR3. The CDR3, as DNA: TGTGCCAGCAGCGTCGGGCAGGGCCTCACAGATACGCAGTATTTT. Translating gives CASSVGQGLTDTQYF.

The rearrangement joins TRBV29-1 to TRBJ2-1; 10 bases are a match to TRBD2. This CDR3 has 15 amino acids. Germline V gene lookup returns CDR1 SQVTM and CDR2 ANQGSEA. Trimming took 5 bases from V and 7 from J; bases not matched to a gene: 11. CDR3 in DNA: TGCAGCGTTTCCTTAGCGGGGGGCCTACAAAATGAGCAGTTCTTC. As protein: CSVSLAGGLQNEQFF.

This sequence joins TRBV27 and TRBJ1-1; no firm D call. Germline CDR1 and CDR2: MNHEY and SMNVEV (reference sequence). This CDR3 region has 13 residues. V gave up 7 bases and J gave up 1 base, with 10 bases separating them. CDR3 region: CASTRGGNTEAFF. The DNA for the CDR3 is TGTGCCAGCACCCGGGGTGGGAACACTGAAGCTTTCTTT.

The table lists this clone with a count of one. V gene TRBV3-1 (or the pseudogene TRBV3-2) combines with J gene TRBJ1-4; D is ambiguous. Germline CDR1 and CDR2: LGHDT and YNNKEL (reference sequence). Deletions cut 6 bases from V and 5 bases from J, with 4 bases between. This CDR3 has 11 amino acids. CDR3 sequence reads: CASSLNEKLFF. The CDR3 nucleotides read TGTGCCAGCAGTCTAAATGAAAAACTGTTTTTT.

The CDR3 sequence: CASRRQESGEQFF. CDR3 nucleotide sequence: TGTGCCAGCAGGAGACAGGAGAGTGGTGAGCAGTTCTTC. The rearrangement links TRBV5-6 to TRBJ2-1; D perhaps matches TRBD1 (6 bases). V lost 5 bases and J lost 9, with 15 bases in between. Germline lookup yields CDR1 SGHDT and CDR2 YYEEEE. CDR3 length equals 13 residues.

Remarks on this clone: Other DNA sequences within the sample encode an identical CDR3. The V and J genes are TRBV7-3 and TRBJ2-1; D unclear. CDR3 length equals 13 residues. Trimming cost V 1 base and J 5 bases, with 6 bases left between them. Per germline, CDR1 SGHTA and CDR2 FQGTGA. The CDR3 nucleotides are TGTGCCAGCAGCTTAAACTCAAACAATGAGCAGTTCTTC. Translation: CASSLNSNNEQFF.

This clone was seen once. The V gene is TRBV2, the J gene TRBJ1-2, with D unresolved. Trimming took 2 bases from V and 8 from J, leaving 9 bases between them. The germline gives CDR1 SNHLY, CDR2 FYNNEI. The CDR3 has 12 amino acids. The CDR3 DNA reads TGTGCCAGCAGTGAAAACCGCCAGGGCTACACCTTC. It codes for CASSENRQGYTF.

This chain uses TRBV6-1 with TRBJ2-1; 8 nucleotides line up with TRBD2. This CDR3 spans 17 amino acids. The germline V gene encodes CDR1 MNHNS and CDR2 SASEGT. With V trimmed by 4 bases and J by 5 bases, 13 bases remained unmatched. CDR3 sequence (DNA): TGTGCCAGCAGTGCGCCTCCGGGACTAGGGGCCCACAATGAGCAGTTCTTC. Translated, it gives CASSAPPGLGAHNEQFF.

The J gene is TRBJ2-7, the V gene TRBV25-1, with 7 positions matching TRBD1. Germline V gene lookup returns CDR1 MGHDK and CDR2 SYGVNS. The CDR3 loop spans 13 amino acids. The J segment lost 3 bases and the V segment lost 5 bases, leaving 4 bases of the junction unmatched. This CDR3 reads CASSQGTVYEQYF. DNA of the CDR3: TGTGCCAGCAGTCAGGGGACAGTCTACGAGCAGTACTTC.

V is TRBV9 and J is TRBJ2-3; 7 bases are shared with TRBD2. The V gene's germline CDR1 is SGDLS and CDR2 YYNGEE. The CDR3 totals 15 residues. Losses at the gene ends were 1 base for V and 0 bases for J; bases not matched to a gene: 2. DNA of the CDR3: TGTGCCAGCAGCGTAAACGGGAGGAGCACAGATACGCAGTATTTT. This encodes CASSVNGRSTDTQYF.

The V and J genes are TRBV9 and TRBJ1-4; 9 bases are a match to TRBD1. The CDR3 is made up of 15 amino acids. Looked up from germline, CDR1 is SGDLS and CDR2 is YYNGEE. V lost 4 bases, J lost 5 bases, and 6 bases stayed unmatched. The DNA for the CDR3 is TGTGCCAGCAGCTTCAGTGACAGGGGGAATGAAAAACTGTTTTTT. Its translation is CASSFSDRGNEKLFF. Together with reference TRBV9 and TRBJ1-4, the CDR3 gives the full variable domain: DSGVTQTPKHLITATGQRVTLRCSPRSGDLSVYWYQQSLDQGLQFLIQYYNGEERAKGNILERFSAQQFPDLHSELNLSSLELGDSALYFCASSFSDRGNEKLFFGSGTQLSVL.

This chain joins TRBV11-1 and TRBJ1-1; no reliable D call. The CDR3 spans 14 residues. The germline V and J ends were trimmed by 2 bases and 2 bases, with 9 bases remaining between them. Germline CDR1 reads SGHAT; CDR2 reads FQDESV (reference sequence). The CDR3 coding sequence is TGTGCCAGCAGCTTAAGAAGGAGTAACACTGAAGCTTTCTTT. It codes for CASSLRRSNTEAFF.

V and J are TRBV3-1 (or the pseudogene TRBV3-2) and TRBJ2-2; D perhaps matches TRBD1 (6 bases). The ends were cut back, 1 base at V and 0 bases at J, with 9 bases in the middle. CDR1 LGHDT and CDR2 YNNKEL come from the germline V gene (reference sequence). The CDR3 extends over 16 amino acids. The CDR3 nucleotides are TGTGCCAGCAGCCAAGGGTGGACAGCGAACACCGGGGAGCTGTTTTTT. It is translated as CASSQGWTANTGELFF.

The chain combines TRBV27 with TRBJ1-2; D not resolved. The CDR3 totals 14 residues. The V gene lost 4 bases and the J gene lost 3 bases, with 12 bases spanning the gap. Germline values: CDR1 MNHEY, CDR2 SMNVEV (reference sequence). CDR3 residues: CASSSAGGDYGYTF. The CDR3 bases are TGTGCCAGCAGTTCGGCAGGCGGGGACTATGGCTACACCTTC.

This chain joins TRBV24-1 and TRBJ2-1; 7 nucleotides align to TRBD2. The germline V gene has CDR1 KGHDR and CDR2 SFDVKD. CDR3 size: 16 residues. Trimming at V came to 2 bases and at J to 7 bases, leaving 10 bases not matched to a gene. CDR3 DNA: TGTGCCACCAGTGATTCCCGGGCGGGGGACCAAAATGAGCAGTTCTTC. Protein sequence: CATSDSRAGDQNEQFF.

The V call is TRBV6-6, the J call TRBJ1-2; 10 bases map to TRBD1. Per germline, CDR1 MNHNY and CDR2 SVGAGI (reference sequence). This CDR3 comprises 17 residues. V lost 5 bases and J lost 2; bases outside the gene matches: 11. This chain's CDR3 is CASSLRLGQGGNYGYTF. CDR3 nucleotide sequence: TGTGCCAGCAGTCTAAGACTTGGACAGGGGGGAAACTATGGCTACACCTTC.

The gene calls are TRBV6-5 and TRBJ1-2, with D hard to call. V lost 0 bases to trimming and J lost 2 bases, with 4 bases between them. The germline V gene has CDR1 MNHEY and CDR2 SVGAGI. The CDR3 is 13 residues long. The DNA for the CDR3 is TGTGCCAGCAGTTACTCAGAGAACTATGGCTACACCTTC. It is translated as CASSYSENYGYTF.

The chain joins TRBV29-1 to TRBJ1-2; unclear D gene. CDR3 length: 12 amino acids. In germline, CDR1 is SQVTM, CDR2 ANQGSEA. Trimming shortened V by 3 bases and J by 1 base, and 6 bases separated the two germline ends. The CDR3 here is CSVDRNNYGYTF. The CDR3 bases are TGCAGCGTTGACAGGAATAACTATGGCTACACCTTC. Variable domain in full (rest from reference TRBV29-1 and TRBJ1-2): SAVISQKPSRDICQRGTSLTIQCQVDSQVTMMFWYRQQPGQSLTLIATANQGSEATYESGFVIDKFPISRPNLTFSTLTVSNMSPEDSSIYLCSVDRNNYGYTFGSGTRLTVV.

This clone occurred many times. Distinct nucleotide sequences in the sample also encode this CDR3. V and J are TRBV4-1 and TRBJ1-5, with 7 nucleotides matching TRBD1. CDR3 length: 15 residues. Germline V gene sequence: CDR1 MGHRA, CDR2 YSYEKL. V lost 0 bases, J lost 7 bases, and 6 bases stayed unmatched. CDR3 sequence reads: CASSQETGNRQPQHF. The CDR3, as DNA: TGCGCCAGCAGCCAAGAGACAGGGAATCGGCAGCCCCAGCATTTT.

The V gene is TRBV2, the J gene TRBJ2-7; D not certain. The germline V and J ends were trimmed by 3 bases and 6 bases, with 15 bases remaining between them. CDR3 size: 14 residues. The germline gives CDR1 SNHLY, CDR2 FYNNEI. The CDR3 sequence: CASSDRGRSGEQYF. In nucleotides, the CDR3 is TGTGCCAGCAGTGATCGCGGTCGCAGTGGCGAGCAGTACTTC.

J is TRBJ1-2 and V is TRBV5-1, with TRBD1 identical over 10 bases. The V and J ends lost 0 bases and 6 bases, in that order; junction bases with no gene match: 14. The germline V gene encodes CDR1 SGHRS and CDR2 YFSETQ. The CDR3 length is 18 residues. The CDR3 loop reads CASSLAPGQGKRGDGYTF. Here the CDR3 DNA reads TGCGCCAGCAGCTTGGCTCCGGGACAGGGGAAACGAGGTGATGGCTACACCTTC.

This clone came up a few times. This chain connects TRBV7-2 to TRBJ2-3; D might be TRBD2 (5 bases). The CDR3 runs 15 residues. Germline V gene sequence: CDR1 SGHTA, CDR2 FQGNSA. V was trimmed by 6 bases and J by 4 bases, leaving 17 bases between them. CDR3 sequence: CASRSTSIRPDTQYF. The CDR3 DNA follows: TGTGCCAGCAGGTCCACTAGTATTCGTCCAGATACGCAGTATTTT.

In DNA form, the CDR3 reads TGCGCCAGCAGCTTGGTTTCAGGGTCTGGGGCCAACGTCCTGACTTTC. This encodes CASSLVSGSGANVLTF. The chain recombines TRBV5-1 with TRBJ2-6, with D possibly matching TRBD1 (5 bases). V was clipped by 0 bases and J by 1 base, with 8 bases between them. This CDR3 has 16 residues. The germline CDR1 and CDR2 sequences are SGHRS and YFSETQ.

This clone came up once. The CDR3 sequence is CASGKLGTPETQYF. CDR3 coding DNA: TGTGCCAGCGGAAAACTCGGGACTCCGGAGACCCAGTACTTC. The V call is TRBV7-2, the J call TRBJ2-5, with D possibly TRBD2 on 6 matching bases. Germline CDR1 SGHTA, CDR2 FQGNSA. This CDR3 has 14 residues. V lost 8 bases and J 5 bases, leaving 18 bases between the germline ends.

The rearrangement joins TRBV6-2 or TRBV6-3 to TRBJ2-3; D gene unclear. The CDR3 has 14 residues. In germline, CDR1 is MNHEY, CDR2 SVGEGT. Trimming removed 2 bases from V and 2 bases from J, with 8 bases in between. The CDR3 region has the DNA TGTGCCAGCAGTTACCGTCTAACCACAGATACGCAGTATTTT. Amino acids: CASSYRLTTDTQYF.